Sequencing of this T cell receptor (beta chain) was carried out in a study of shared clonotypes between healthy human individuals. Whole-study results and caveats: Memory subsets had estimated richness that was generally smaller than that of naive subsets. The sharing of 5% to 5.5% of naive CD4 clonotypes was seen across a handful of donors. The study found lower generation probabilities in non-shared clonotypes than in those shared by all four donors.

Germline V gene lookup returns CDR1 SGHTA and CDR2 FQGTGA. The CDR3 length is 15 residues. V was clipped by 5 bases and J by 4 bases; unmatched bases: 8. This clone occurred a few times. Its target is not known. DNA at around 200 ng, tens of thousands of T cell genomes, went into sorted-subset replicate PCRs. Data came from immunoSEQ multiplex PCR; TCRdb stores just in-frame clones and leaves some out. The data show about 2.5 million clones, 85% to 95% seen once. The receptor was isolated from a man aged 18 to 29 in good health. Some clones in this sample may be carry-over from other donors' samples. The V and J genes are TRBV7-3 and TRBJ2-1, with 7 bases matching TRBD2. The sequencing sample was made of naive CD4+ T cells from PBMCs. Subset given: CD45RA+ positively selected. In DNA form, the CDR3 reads TGTGCCAGCAGCCCTTTGGGGGGGATATACAATGAGCAGTTCTTC. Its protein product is CASSPLGGIYNEQFF.